The T cell receptor beta chain under discussion was sequenced for a study of shared clonotypes between healthy human individuals. The protocol was immunoSEQ multiplex PCR, while the TCRdb copy is restricted to in-frame clones and leaves out a portion. The sample yields about a million clones, 76% seen once. Germline V gene lookup returns CDR1 SGHTA and CDR2 FQGNSA. The CDR3 has 15 amino acids. Trimming left V 6 bases short and J 0 bases short, with 15 bases between. This clone was counted only a few times. V is TRBV7-2 and J is TRBJ2-7; the D gene is possibly TRBD2 (6 bases). Sequenced sample: memory CD4+ T cells sorted from blood. The subset: CD45RA-negative fraction. This TCR was recovered from a young man in good health. Here the CDR3 DNA reads TGTGCCAGCAGGCTCGGGGCGGGGACCTCCTACGAGCAGTACTTC. Translation: CASRLGAGTSYEQYF. The full variable domain, its missing parts supplied by reference TRBV7-2 and TRBJ2-7, is GAGVSQSPSNKVTEKGKDVELRCDPISGHTALYWYRQSLGQGLEFLIYFQGNSAPDKSGLPSDRFSAERTGGSVSTLTIQRTQQEDSAVYLCASRLGAGTSYEQYFGPGTRLTVT.